The 32 T cell receptor beta chains below all came from one sample that was sequenced in a study of T cells in tuberculosis. The time point denotes: new active TB diagnosis, blood taken before or within 7 days of starting treatment. The method was immunoSEQ multiplex PCR; TCRdb's version includes in-frame clones alone and lacks a portion of them. The table includes approximately 34,000 clones, 91% detected once. Specimen: PBMCs, collected at tuberculosis diagnosis. The receptors derive from an adult with tuberculosis.

The J gene is TRBJ2-3, the V gene TRBV7-3, with a possible D match to TRBD2 (7 bases). The CDR3 has 16 amino acids. Germline V lookup: CDR1 SGHTA, CDR2 FQGTGA. V was clipped by 3 bases and J by 4 bases, with 17 bases between them. The chain's CDR3 is CASSLGVAGAPDTQYF. CDR3 bases: TGTGCCAGCAGCTTGGGGGTCGCGGGGGCCCCAGATACGCAGTATTTT.

V usage is TRBV6-1 and J usage is TRBJ2-3, with 7 bases identical to TRBD1. CDR1 and CDR2 from the germline V gene are MNHNS and SASEGT. V shed 3 bases and J 7 bases; nucleotides not matched to a gene: 7. This CDR3 has 14 amino acids. The CDR3 spells CASSDGGQRNTQYF. For the CDR3, the DNA is TGTGCCAGCAGTGATGGGGGACAGAGAAATACGCAGTATTTT.

The gene calls are TRBV30 and TRBJ1-2; maybe TRBD1 (5 bases). V gave up 3 bases and J gave up 4 bases, with 15 bases separating them. The CDR3 is 14 amino acids. Germline assignment: CDR1 GTSNPN and CDR2 SVGIG (reference sequence). CDR3 loop: CAWRGGAGGYGYTF. For the CDR3, the DNA is TGTGCCTGGAGGGGAGGGGCGGGCGGCTATGGCTACACCTTC.

The chain is built from TRBV27 and TRBJ1-2; D might be TRBD1 (5 bases). Trimming shortened V by 6 bases and J by 2 bases, and 13 bases separated the two germline ends. CDR3 length equals 14 residues. The germline CDR1 and CDR2 sequences are MNHEY and SMNVEV (reference sequence). The CDR3 DNA reads as TGTGCCAGCAGACTTTCGGGGGGAAACTATGGCTACACCTTC. Encoded protein: CASRLSGGNYGYTF.

V is TRBV30 and J is TRBJ1-5; a possible D gene is TRBD1 (5 bases). The CDR3 has 14 residues. V dropped 5 bases and J dropped 3 bases, with 14 bases sitting between them. Per germline, CDR1 GTSNPN and CDR2 SVGIG (reference sequence). CDR3 amino acids: CAWGYGGYNQPQHF. CDR3 DNA: TGTGCCTGGGGATACGGGGGATACAATCAGCCCCAGCATTTT.

The rearrangement uses TRBV7-3 and TRBJ2-1; 11 positions agree with TRBD1. CDR1 and CDR2 (germline): SGHTA, FQGTGA. The CDR3 runs to 15 residues. V was pared by 4 bases and J by 9 bases, with 8 bases of the junction left unmatched. CDR3 nucleotides: TGTGCCAGCAGCTACCGGACAGGGGGCCGGACTGAGCAGTTCTTC. Translation gives CASSYRTGGRTEQFF.

The gene calls are TRBV5-4 and TRBJ1-5; D uncertain. CDR1 and CDR2 (germline): SGHNT, YYREEE (reference sequence). Trimming left V 2 bases short and J 3 bases short, with 9 bases between. The length of the CDR3 is 14 residues. The CDR3 DNA reads as TGTGCCAGCAGCTTCTGGCAGTCCAATCAGCCCCAGCATTTT. This encodes CASSFWQSNQPQHF.

This chain joins TRBV27 and TRBJ1-1, with a possible D match to TRBD1 (5 bases). Germline V gene data show CDR1 as MNHEY and CDR2 as SMNVEV (reference sequence). The CDR3 extends over 16 amino acids. The germline V and J ends were trimmed by 2 bases and 8 bases, with 21 bases remaining between them. CDR3 coding DNA: TGTGCCAGCAGTTTAAGCCAGGGCCTGTTCATGCCGGAAGCTTTCTTT. It translates to CASSLSQGLFMPEAFF.

The CDR3 loop reads CASSLYGGVYNEQFF. The CDR3 DNA follows: TGCGCCAGCAGCTTATACGGGGGGGTTTACAATGAGCAGTTCTTC. This chain connects TRBV5-1 to TRBJ2-1; the match to TRBD2 covers 8 bases. In germline, CDR1 is SGHRS, CDR2 YFSETQ. CDR3 length: 15 residues. With V trimmed by 2 bases and J by 4 bases, 5 bases remained unmatched.

The V and J genes are TRBV2 and TRBJ2-7; TRBD2 might be the D (5 bases). The CDR3 has 11 amino acids. Germline lookup yields CDR1 SNHLY and CDR2 FYNNEI. Trimming cost V 8 bases and J 3 bases, with 8 bases left between them. DNA for the CDR3: TGTGCCAGCGGACTGCACTACGAGCAGTACTTC. It codes for CASGLHYEQYF. Supplemented by reference TRBV2 and TRBJ2-7, the full variable domain reads EPEVTQTPSHQVTQMGQEVILRCVPISNHLYFYWYRQILGQKVEFLVSFYNNEISEKSEIFDDQFSVERPDGSNFTLKIRSTKLEDSAMYFCASGLHYEQYFGPGTRLTVT.

The chain recombines TRBV10-3 with TRBJ1-3, with D possibly TRBD1 on 5 matching bases. The germline V gene has CDR1 ENHRY and CDR2 SYGVKD. The CDR3 covers 14 residues. Trimming cost V 3 bases and J 1 base, with 7 bases left between them. Written as DNA, the CDR3 is TGTGCCATCAGTGATGGGGGGTCTGGAAACACCATATATTTT. Residues: CAISDGGSGNTIYF.

The V call is TRBV6-5, the J call TRBJ2-3, with unresolved D. CDR3 length: 15 amino acids. From germline, CDR1 is MNHEY and CDR2 SVGAGI. With 0 bases removed from V and 0 bases from J, the gap between germline ends came to 7 bases. The CDR3 DNA reads TGTGCCAGCAGTTACTCGAGTCGTAGCACAGATACGCAGTATTTT. The encoded protein is CASSYSSRSTDTQYF.

The V and J genes are TRBV19 and TRBJ2-1; unclear D gene. The germline V and J ends were trimmed by 3 bases and 4 bases, with 13 bases remaining between them. This CDR3 region has 15 residues. Germline CDR1 reads LNHDA; CDR2 reads SQIVND (reference sequence). In nucleotides, the CDR3 is TGTGCCAGTAGTATCCAGGTCCACAAGTACAATGAGCAGTTCTTC. It translates to CASSIQVHKYNEQFF.

This clone has only a few counts. The chain recombines TRBV7-8 with TRBJ2-5; a possible D gene is TRBD2 (6 bases). Trimming removed 5 bases from V and 7 bases from J, with 8 bases in between. Germline CDR1 and CDR2: SGHVS and FQNEAQ. The length of the CDR3 is 11 residues. The CDR3 protein is CASSQGGTQYF. In nucleotides, the CDR3 is TGTGCCAGCAGCCAGGGAGGGACCCAGTACTTC.

The chain couples TRBV2 to TRBJ2-7; 9 positions match TRBD2. The CDR3 is made up of 16 amino acids. The J segment lost 4 bases and the V segment lost 8 bases, leaving 15 bases of the junction unmatched. Germline loops: CDR1 SNHLY, CDR2 FYNNEI. The CDR3 DNA follows: TGTGCCAGCGAGGGACTAGCACCACGAGCGGGGTACGAGCAGTACGTC. Translation: CASEGLAPRAGYEQYV.

This chain links TRBV7-8 with TRBJ2-7; tentative D call: TRBD1 (6 bases). This CDR3 has 14 amino acids. Germline V gene lookup returns CDR1 SGHVS and CDR2 FQNEAQ. Trimming left V 5 bases short and J 6 bases short, with 17 bases between. The CDR3 is CASSHATGPFEQYV. In DNA form, the CDR3 reads TGTGCCAGCAGCCACGCCACAGGGCCCTTCGAGCAGTACGTC.

The V gene is TRBV6-1, the J gene TRBJ1-6, with a weak D call TRBD1 (5 bases). Looked up from germline, CDR1 is MNHNS and CDR2 is SASEGT. The CDR3 extends over 15 amino acids. The V and J ends lost 6 bases and 8 bases respectively, with 17 bases between them. The CDR3 DNA sequence: TGTGCCAGCAGAACCGGGACGGGAGGTTATTCACCCCTCCACTTT. This translates into CASRTGTGGYSPLHF.

The rearrangement uses TRBV7-2 and TRBJ1-3, with TRBD1 as a possible D gene (5 bases). CDR3 length: 17 residues. CDR1 and CDR2 from the germline V gene are SGHTA and FQGNSA. Trimming took off 1 base at V and 8 bases at J, with 21 bases between the two ends. The CDR3 DNA follows: TGTGCCAGCAGCTTAGTAGGTCCAGGGTCTCGGAAAGACACCATATATTTT. Amino acid sequence: CASSLVGPGSRKDTIYF.

CDR3 in amino acids: CASSLWTGSGNQPQHF. CDR3 nucleotide sequence: TGTGCCAGCAGCCTATGGACAGGGAGTGGGAATCAGCCCCAGCATTTT. The chain joins TRBV5-6 to TRBJ1-5; 8 bases align to TRBD1. Germline V lookup: CDR1 SGHDT, CDR2 YYEEEE. V lost 4 bases and J lost 4; bases outside the gene matches: 10. This CDR3 spans 16 amino acids.

The chain is built from TRBV7-8 and TRBJ2-3; D might be TRBD2 (5 bases). This CDR3 has 15 residues. Trimming pared 0 bases from V and 0 bases from J, leaving 7 bases between. Per germline, CDR1 SGHVS and CDR2 FQNEAQ. This chain's CDR3 is CASSLAWTSTDTQYF. The DNA for the CDR3 is TGTGCCAGCAGCTTAGCGTGGACTAGCACAGATACGCAGTATTTT.

This rearrangement joins TRBV4-2 to TRBJ1-2; D is undetermined. The length of the CDR3 is 13 residues. Per germline, CDR1 LGHNA and CDR2 YNFKEQ. V lost 0 bases, J lost 6 bases, and 8 bases lay in between. CDR3 nucleotide sequence: TGTGCCAGCAGCCAAGAGAGGAGGCATGGCTACACCTTC. Translation gives CASSQERRHGYTF.

The V gene is TRBV5-4, the J gene TRBJ1-1, with a possible D match to TRBD1 (5 bases). Germline V gene data show CDR1 as SGHNT and CDR2 as YYREEE (reference sequence). V was trimmed by 0 bases and J by 5 bases, leaving 11 bases between them. The CDR3 runs 14 residues. In nucleotides, the CDR3 is TGTGCCAGCAGCTTGGGGCAGGGTTTGACTGAAGCTTTCTTT. As protein: CASSLGQGLTEAFF.

The chain has TRBV25-1 and TRBJ1-5, with D tentatively TRBD1 (5 bases). This CDR3 contains 14 residues. V was clipped by 4 bases and J by 5 bases, with 12 bases between them. The V gene's germline CDR1 is MGHDK and CDR2 SYGVNS. The CDR3 here is CASSGETGDQPQHF. CDR3 bases: TGTGCCAGCAGTGGGGAGACGGGGGATCAGCCCCAGCATTTT.

This clone was observed a few times. CDR3 residues: CASSFQGNTEAFF. In nucleotides, the CDR3 is TGCGCCAGCAGTTTCCAGGGGAACACTGAAGCTTTCTTT. This chain links TRBV10-1 with TRBJ1-1; TRBD1 is a possible D gene (5 bases). The CDR3 covers 13 residues. The germline V gene has CDR1 WNHNN and CDR2 SYGVQD (reference sequence). Trimming removed 5 bases at V and 1 base at J, with 8 bases between.

The rearrangement links TRBV4-3 to TRBJ2-1; a possible D gene is TRBD1 (6 bases). The CDR3 loop spans 16 amino acids. Germline V gene lookup returns CDR1 LGHNA and CDR2 YSLEER. Trimming took 2 bases from V and 0 from J, leaving 11 bases between them. CDR3: CASSQTLGGSYNEQFF. CDR3 in DNA: TGCGCCAGCAGCCAAACATTAGGGGGCTCCTACAATGAGCAGTTCTTC.

The count of this clone is one. The rearrangement joins TRBV12-5 to TRBJ1-6; 10 bases map to TRBD1. V dropped 0 bases and J dropped 0; count of bases not matched to a gene: 11. The CDR3 sequence is 21 residues long. CDR1 LGHNT and CDR2 FRNRAP come from the germline V gene. The CDR3 nucleotides read TGTGCTAGTGGTTTGGTGGTTTGGGGACAGGGGTCTAGCTCCTATAATTCACCCCTCCACTTT. Its protein is CASGLVVWGQGSSSYNSPLHF.

This chain connects TRBV5-1 to TRBJ2-2, with D uncertain. The CDR3 runs 15 residues. With 0 bases removed from V and 3 bases from J, the gap between germline ends came to 9 bases. Germline-derived CDR1 and CDR2 are SGHRS and YFSETQ. Here the CDR3 reads CASSLGSEDTGELFF. As DNA, the CDR3 is TGCGCCAGCAGCTTGGGCTCAGAGGACACCGGGGAGCTGTTTTTT.

The chain links TRBV7-2 to TRBJ1-5; D is perhaps TRBD1 (5 bases). Per the germline V gene, CDR1 is SGHTA and CDR2 is FQGNSA. There are 17 residues in the CDR3. The V gene lost 1 base and the J gene lost 2 bases, with 15 bases spanning the gap. The CDR3 protein is CASSLVVGRGGNQPQHF. The CDR3 DNA is TGTGCCAGCAGCTTAGTAGTCGGGAGAGGGGGCAATCAGCCCCAGCATTTT.

The CDR3 is CASSLNPTAQETQYF. CDR3 nucleotides: TGTGCCAGCAGCTTGAACCCGACAGCCCAAGAGACCCAGTACTTC. The gene calls are TRBV5-5 and TRBJ2-5, with D possibly matching TRBD1 (5 bases). Germline V gene data show CDR1 as SGHKS and CDR2 as YYEKEE (reference sequence). V dropped 1 base and J dropped 1 base, with 11 bases sitting between them. The CDR3 runs to 15 residues.

The V and J genes are TRBV2 and TRBJ1-2; TRBD1 is a possible D gene (6 bases). V dropped 7 bases and J dropped 7 bases, with 28 bases sitting between them. This CDR3 is 17 amino acids long. Germline CDR1 is SNHLY and CDR2 is FYNNEI. CDR3 sequence: CASIERGGKGTIGGYTF. In DNA form, the CDR3 reads TGTGCCAGCATCGAGAGGGGGGGGAAGGGTACCATTGGTGGCTACACCTTC.

The chain uses TRBV27 and TRBJ1-3; 11 nucleotides align to TRBD1. The CDR3 contains 18 residues. V dropped 0 bases and J dropped 2; count of bases not matched to a gene: 6. CDR1 and CDR2 from the germline V gene are MNHEY and SMNVEV (reference sequence). The CDR3 spells CASSLSPGQGVAGNTIYF. The CDR3 region has the DNA TGTGCCAGCAGTTTATCTCCGGGACAGGGGGTTGCTGGAAACACCATATATTTT.

This rearrangement joins TRBV7-2 to TRBJ2-3, with no clear D. V lost 1 base and J lost 2, with 4 bases in between. Germline-derived CDR1 and CDR2 are SGHTA and FQGNSA. The length of the CDR3 is 13 residues. This CDR3 is CASSLGATDTQYF. The CDR3 DNA is TGTGCCAGCAGCTTAGGGGCCACAGATACGCAGTATTTT.